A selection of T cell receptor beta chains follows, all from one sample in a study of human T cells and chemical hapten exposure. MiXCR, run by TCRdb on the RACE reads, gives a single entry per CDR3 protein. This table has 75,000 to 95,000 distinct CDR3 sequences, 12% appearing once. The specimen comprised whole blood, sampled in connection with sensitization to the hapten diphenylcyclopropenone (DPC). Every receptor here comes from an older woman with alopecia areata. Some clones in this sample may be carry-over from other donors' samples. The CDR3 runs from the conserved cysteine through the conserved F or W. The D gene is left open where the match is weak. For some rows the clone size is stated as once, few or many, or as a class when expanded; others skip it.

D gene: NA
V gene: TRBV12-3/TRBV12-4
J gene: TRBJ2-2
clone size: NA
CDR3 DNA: TGTGCCAGCAGGAACACAAACACCGGGGAGCTGTTTTTT
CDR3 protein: CASRNTNTGELFF

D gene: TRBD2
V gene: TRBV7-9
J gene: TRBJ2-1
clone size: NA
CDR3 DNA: TGTGCCAGCAGCTTAGGTACACTTAGCGGGGGCGTCAGCAATGAGCAGTTCTTC
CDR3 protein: CASSLGTLSGGVSNEQFF

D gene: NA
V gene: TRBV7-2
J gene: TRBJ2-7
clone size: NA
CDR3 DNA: TGTGCCAGCAGCCCCGCCAGGGGCCCCTACGAGCAGTACTTC
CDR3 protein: CASSPARGPYEQYF

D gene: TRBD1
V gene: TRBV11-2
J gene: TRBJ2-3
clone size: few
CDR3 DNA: TGTGCCAGCACCTCCACAGGGGGCCCTTCTGGTACGCAGTATTTT
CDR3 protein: CASTSTGGPSGTQYF

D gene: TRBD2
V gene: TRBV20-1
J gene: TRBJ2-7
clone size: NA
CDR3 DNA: TGCAGTGCGGGGACTAGTTACGAGCAGTACTTC
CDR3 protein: CSAGTSYEQYF

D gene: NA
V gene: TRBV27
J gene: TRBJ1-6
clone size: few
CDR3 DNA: TGTGCCAGCAAGATGGACAGAAGCTCCTATAATTCACCCCTCCACTTT
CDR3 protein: CASKMDRSSYNSPLHF

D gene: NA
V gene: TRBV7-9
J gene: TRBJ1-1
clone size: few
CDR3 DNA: TGTGCCAGCAGCCCAGGGTTCCTAGCTTTCTTT
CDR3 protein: CASSPGFLAFF

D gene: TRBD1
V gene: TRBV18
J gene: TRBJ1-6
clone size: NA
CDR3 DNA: TGTGCCAGCTCAGGCGGACAGGGGGGAATTTCACCCCTCCACTTT
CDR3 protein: CASSGGQGGISPLHF

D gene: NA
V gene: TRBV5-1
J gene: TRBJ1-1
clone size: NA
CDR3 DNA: TGCGCCAGCGCTGGGGTGGGGAGCACTGAAGCTTTCTTT
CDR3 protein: CASAGVGSTEAFF

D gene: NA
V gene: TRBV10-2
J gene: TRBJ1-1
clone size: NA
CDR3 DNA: TGCGCCAGCAGGGACAGTAACACTGAAGCTTTCTTT
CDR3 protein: CASRDSNTEAFF

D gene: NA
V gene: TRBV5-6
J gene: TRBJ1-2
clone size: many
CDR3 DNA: TGTGCCAGCAGCTTGGGATACTTCGCGGATGGCTATGGCTACACCTTC
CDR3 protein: CASSLGYFADGYGYTF

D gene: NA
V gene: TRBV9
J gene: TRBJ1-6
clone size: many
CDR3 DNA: TGTGCCAGCAGTAAACAGGGTTTGGATTCACCCCTCCACTTT
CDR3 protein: CASSKQGLDSPLHF

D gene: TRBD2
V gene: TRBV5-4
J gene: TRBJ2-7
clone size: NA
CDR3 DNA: TGTGCCAGCAGCCCCGACTTGACTAGCACCGAGCAGTACTTC
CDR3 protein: CASSPDLTSTEQYF

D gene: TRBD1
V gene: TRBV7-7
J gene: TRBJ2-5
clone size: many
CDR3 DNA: TGTGCTAGCAGCCCGACAGGGGGCGAGGCGAGAGAGACCCAGTACTTC
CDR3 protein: CASSPTGGEARETQYF

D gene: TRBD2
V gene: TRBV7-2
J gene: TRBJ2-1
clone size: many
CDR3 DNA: TGTGCCAGCAGCTCCCCTAATGGGCGGGGGGGTTCCTACAATGAGCAGTTCTTC
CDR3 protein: CASSSPNGRGGSYNEQFF

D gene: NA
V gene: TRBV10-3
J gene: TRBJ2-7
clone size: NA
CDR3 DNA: TGTGCCATCAGTACTAGTACGATCGGCGAGCAGTACTTC
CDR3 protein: CAISTSTIGEQYF

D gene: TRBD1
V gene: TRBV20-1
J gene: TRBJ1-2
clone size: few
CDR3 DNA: TGCAGTGCTAACAGGGGGCTTGGCTACACCTTC
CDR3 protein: CSANRGLGYTF

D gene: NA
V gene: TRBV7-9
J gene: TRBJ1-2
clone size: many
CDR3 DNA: TGTGCCAGCAGCTTAGGATTGGCAGTCAACTATGGCTACACCTTC
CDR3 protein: CASSLGLAVNYGYTF

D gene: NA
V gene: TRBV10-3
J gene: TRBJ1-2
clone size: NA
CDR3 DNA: TGTGCCATCAGTAACCCGGGACAACACTATGGCTACACCTTC
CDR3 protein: CAISNPGQHYGYTF

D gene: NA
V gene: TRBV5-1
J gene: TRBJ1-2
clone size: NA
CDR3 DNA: TGCGCCAGCAGCACCGGGACACTTGTCTATGGCTACACCTTC
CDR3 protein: CASSTGTLVYGYTF

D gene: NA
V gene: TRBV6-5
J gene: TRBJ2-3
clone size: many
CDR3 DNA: TGTGCCAGCAGTTACTCGCAGGGTACGCAGTATTTT
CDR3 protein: CASSYSQGTQYF

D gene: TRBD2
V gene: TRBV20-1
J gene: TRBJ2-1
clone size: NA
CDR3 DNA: TGCAGTGCTCGCCGGGCCCCGGGAGGGGAGCAGTTCTTC
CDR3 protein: CSARRAPGGEQFF

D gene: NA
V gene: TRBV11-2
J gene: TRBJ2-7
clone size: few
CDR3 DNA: TGTGCCAGCAGCTTAGATCCGGGAAAAGCAGCGGAGCAGTACTTC
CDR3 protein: CASSLDPGKAAEQYF

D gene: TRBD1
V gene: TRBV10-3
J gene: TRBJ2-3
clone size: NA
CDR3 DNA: TGTGCCATCAGTTCAGGACAGGGGAGGACCACAGATACGCAGTATTTT
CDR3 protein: CAISSGQGRTTDTQYF